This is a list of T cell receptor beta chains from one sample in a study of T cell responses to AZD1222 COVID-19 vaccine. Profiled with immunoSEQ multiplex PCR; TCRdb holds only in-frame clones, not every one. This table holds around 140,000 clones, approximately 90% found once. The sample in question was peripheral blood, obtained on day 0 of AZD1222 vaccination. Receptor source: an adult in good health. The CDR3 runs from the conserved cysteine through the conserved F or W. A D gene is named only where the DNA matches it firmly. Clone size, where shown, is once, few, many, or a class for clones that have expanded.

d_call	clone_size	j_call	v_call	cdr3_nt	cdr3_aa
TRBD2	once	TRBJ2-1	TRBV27	TGTGCCAGCAGTTTGACTAGCGGGGGGGCAGACAATGAGCAGTTCTTC	CASSLTSGGADNEQFF
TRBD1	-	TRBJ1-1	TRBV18	TGTGCCAGCTCACCATCAAGGACAGGGATGAACACTGAAGCTTTCTTT	CASSPSRTGMNTEAFF
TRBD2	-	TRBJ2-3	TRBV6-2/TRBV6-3	TGTGCCAGCAGTAGTCTTGCGGGGGGGCGCACAGATACGCAGTATTTT	CASSSLAGGRTDTQYF
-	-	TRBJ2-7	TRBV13	TGTGCCAGCAGTTACGGAGGTAATTCCTACGAGCAGTACTTC	CASSYGGNSYEQYF
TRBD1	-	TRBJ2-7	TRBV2	TGTGCCAGCAGTGTAACAGGGGGCAGTGAGCAGTACTTC	CASSVTGGSEQYF
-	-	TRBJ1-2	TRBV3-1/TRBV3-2	TGTGCCAGCAGCCAAGCAGGGCGGTATGGCTACACCTTC	CASSQAGRYGYTF
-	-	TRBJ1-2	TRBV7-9	TGTGCCAGCAGCTTAGCCTATGGCTACACCTTC	CASSLAYGYTF
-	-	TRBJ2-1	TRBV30	TGTGCCTGGAGTTTAACTATTCTGGGCCATGAGCAGTTCTTC	CAWSLTILGHEQFF
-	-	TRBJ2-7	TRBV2	TGTGCCAGCAGGGGCAGGGGCCACTCCTACGAGCAGTACTTC	CASRGRGHSYEQYF
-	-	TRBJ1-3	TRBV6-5	TGTGCCAGCAGTTATGTTGCGGCCGGGGGAAACACCATATATTTT	CASSYVAAGGNTIYF
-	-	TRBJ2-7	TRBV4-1	TGCGCCAGCAGCCAAGATCAGGGTGAATATGACGAGCAGTACTTC	CASSQDQGEYDEQYF
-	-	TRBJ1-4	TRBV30	TGTGCCTGGAGTTTTGCAACTAATGAAAAACTGTTTTTT	CAWSFATNEKLFF
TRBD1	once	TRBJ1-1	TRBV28	TGTGCCAGCAGTTGGGGACAGGGTTGGACTGAAGCTTTCTTT	CASSWGQGWTEAFF
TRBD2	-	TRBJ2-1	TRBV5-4	TGTGCCAGCAGCCCCGGACTAGCGGGGGGGCCAAGTGGGGATGAGCAGTTCTTC	CASSPGLAGGPSGDEQFF
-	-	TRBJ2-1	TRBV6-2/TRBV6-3	TGTGCCAGCAGTTCCCCCGGGGCCGCCTACAATGAGCAGTTCTTC	CASSSPGAAYNEQFF
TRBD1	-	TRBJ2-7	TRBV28	TGTGCCAGCAGTCAGGGACAGACTTGGAAGCAGTACTTC	CASSQGQTWKQYF
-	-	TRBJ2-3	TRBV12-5	TGTGCTAGTGGTTCCCCGGGACGTACGGATACGCAGTATTTT	CASGSPGRTDTQYF
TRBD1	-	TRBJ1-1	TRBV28	TGTGCCAGCAGTTTGGAGGGGGCGGGCACTGAAGCTTTCTTT	CASSLEGAGTEAFF
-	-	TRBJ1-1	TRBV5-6	TGTGCCAGCAGCTTTGGAGCAGGGTGGCCGACAGAAGCTTTCTTT	CASSFGAGWPTEAFF
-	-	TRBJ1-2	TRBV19	TGTGCCAGTAGTACCGGGCGGACAAGGACATTCTATGGCTACACCTTC	CASSTGRTRTFYGYTF
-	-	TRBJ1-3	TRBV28	TGTGCCAGCAGTCCCCACAAGCACCCAAACACCATATATTTT	CASSPHKHPNTIYF
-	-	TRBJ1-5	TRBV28	TGTGCCAGCAGTTTAAGCCCCGCGGGTCAGCCCCAGCATTTT	CASSLSPAGQPQHF
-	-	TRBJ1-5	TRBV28	TGTGCCAGCAGTTTTGGTCAGCCCCAGCATTTT	CASSFGQPQHF
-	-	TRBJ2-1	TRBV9	TGTGCCAGCAGCGGATATTTCAATGAGCAGTTCTTC	CASSGYFNEQFF
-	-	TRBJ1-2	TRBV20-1	TGCAGTGCTGCGGGGGACTATGGCTACACCTTC	CSAAGDYGYTF
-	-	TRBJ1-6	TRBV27	TGTGCCAGCAGTTTACGGGGACCTTCACCCCTCCACTTT	CASSLRGPSPLHF
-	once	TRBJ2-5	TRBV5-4	TGTGCCAGCAGCTTGGCCGGCGCAGGTAGAGAGGAGACCCAGTACTTC	CASSLAGAGREETQYF
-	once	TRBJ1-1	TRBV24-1	TGTGCCACCAAAGGACAGACTAACACTGAAGCTTTCTTT	CATKGQTNTEAFF
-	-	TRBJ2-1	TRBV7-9	TGTGCCAGCAAGTTCTACAATGAGCAGTTCTTC	CASKFYNEQFF
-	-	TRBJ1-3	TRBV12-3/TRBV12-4	TGTGCCAGCAGTCAGGGAAACACCATATATTTT	CASSQGNTIYF
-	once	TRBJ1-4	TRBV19	TGTGCCACGTCGCCTGGACGGAACAATGAAAAACTGTTTTTT	CATSPGRNNEKLFF
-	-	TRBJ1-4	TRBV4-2	TGTGCCAGCAGCCAAGCCTCACCCTCGACAGCTAATGAAAAACTGTTTTTT	CASSQASPSTANEKLFF
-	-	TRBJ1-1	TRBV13	TGTGCCAGCAGCGGAACCGGGACGGCGAACACTGAAGCTTTCTTT	CASSGTGTANTEAFF
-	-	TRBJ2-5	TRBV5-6	TGTGCCAGCTCCGGCCTAGCAGGGACCCAGTACTTC	CASSGLAGTQYF
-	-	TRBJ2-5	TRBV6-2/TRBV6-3	TGTGCCAGCAGTTATACAGCCCGGGAAGAGACCCAGTACTTC	CASSYTAREETQYF
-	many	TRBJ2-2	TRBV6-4	TGTGCCAGCAGTACTGGTAGAGACACCGGGGAGCTGTTTTTT	CASSTGRDTGELFF
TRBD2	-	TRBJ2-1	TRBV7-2	TGTGCCAGCAGCTTGGGGACTAGCGGCTACAATGAGCAGTTCTTC	CASSLGTSGYNEQFF
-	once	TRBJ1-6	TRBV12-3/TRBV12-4	TGTGCCAGCAAGGCAGGGAATTCACCCCTCCACTTT	CASKAGNSPLHF
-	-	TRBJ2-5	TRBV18	TGTGCCAGTCTCGGGCGAAACGAAGAGACCCAGTACTTC	CASLGRNEETQYF
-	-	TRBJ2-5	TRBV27	TGTGCCAGCACTCGGTACGGCCAGATTGGGGAAGAGACCCAGTACTTC	CASTRYGQIGEETQYF
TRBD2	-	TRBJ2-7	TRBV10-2	TGCGCCAGCATGGGAGGGAACGAGCAGTACTTC	CASMGGNEQYF
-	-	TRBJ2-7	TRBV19	TGTGCCAGTAGTATGGGGAGCTCTGAGCAGTACTTC	CASSMGSSEQYF
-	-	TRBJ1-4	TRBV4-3	TGCGCCAGCAGCCAAGATTTGGGGAATGAAAAACTGTTTTTT	CASSQDLGNEKLFF
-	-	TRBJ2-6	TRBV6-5	TGTGCCAGCAGTTACAGAGGGGTAGGGGCCAACGTCCTGACTTTC	CASSYRGVGANVLTF
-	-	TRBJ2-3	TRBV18	TGTGCCAGCTCACCACCAGGGTCGAGCACAGATACGCAGTATTTT	CASSPPGSSTDTQYF
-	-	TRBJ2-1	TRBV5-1	TGCGCCAGCAGCCTGCTAAGTGGGGGGGCCTGGAATGAGCAGTTCTTC	CASSLLSGGAWNEQFF
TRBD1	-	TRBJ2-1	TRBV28	TGTGCCAGCAGCTCCTTTAGGACAGGGAACTACAATGAGCAGTTCTTC	CASSSFRTGNYNEQFF